This T cell receptor beta chain was profiled in a study of response to subunit inactivated influenza vaccine. CDR3 length: 16 residues. The V gene's germline CDR1 is SGHVS and CDR2 FNYEAQ. The J segment lost 4 bases and the V segment lost 5 bases, leaving 6 bases of the junction unmatched. Comment on this clonotype: The antigen is not known.

One entry per CDR3 protein results from TCRdb running MiXCR on the RT-PCR reads. The repertoire consists of more than 400,000 distinct CDR3 sequences, with about 7.2% occurring once and the leading ten covering 13%. Study-wide findings and caveats: There was a suggestion from the authors that each seasonal influenza vaccination recruits few new T cells.

The rearrangement uses TRBV7-6 and TRBJ2-5; 14 bases align to TRBD2. The TCR sequence derives from a man in his fifties or sixties who received an inactivated influenza vaccine. Material: PBMCs from blood, obtained around 25 months after vaccination. The CDR3 sequence: CASSQTSGGARETQYF. The CDR3 coding sequence is TGTGCCAGCAGCCAGACTAGCGGGGGGGCTCGAGAGACCCAGTACTTC.